The 5 T cell receptor beta chains listed next were all sequenced from one sample in a study of hypomethylating agent response in myelodysplastic syndrome. Data came from immunoSEQ multiplex PCR; TCRdb stores just in-frame clones and leaves some out. Here the sample spans under 1,000 clones, around 86% being singletons. The source was bone marrow, collected before or after starting hypomethylating agent treatment for myelodysplastic syndrome (not recorded which). The receptors originated from a human donor with myelodysplastic syndrome.

The V call is TRBV12-5, the J call TRBJ1-1; D ambiguous. Germline lookup yields CDR1 LGHNT and CDR2 FRNRAP. There are 12 residues in the CDR3. Trimming cost V 2 bases and J 10 bases, with 11 bases left between them. CDR3 in amino acids: CASGLTRGGAFF. CDR3 nucleotide sequence: TGTGCTAGTGGTTTGACCCGGGGAGGAGCTTTCTTT.

V gene TRBV7-2 combines with J gene TRBJ2-4, with D perhaps given as TRBD1 or TRBD2 (6 bases each). Between the trimmed V and J ends, which lost 0 bases and 3 bases, there was a span of 15 bases. Germline values: CDR1 SGHTA, CDR2 FQGNSA. The CDR3 is 17 residues long. CDR3 protein: CASSLAWGAQYKNIQYF. As DNA, the CDR3 is TGTGCCAGCAGCTTAGCCTGGGGGGCGCAGTACAAAAACATTCAGTACTTC. The whole variable domain, filled in from reference TRBV7-2 and TRBJ2-4, reads GAGVSQSPSNKVTEKGKDVELRCDPISGHTALYWYRQSLGQGLEFLIYFQGNSAPDKSGLPSDRFSAERTGGSVSTLTIQRTQQEDSAVYLCASSLAWGAQYKNIQYFGAGTRLSVL.

The V call is TRBV29-1, the J call TRBJ2-3; 10 bases are shared with TRBD1. This CDR3 contains 13 residues. Germline V lookup: CDR1 SQVTM, CDR2 ANQGSEA. V lost 4 bases to trimming and J lost 5 bases; unmatched junction nucleotides: 3. The CDR3 nucleotides are TGCAGCGTTGCGACAGGGGGCGAAGATACGCAGTATTTT. It yields the protein CSVATGGEDTQYF.

The chain is built from TRBV11-3 and TRBJ1-5; no firm D call. The CDR3 length is 17 residues. In germline, CDR1 is SGHNT, CDR2 YENEEA. Trimming removed 0 bases at V and 2 bases at J, with 14 bases between. CDR3 in DNA: TGTGCCAGCAGCTTAGAGACGATACGGGTAGGCAATCAGCCCCAGCATTTT. This gives the protein CASSLETIRVGNQPQHF. Variable domain in full (rest from reference TRBV11-3 and TRBJ1-5): EAGVVQSPRYKIIEKKQPVAFWCNPISGHNTLYWYLQNLGQGPELLIRYENEEAVDDSQLPKDRFSAERLKGVDSTLKIQPAELGDSAVYLCASSLETIRVGNQPQHFGDGTRLSIL.

V and J are TRBV6-9 and TRBJ1-1; D may be TRBD1 (5 bases). Trimming removed 10 bases from V and 3 bases from J, with 15 bases in between. The germline V gene encodes CDR1 MNHGY and CDR2 SVAAGI. This CDR3 is 13 amino acids long. The DNA for the CDR3 is TGTGCCACCAACCCGGGGCTTTACACTGAAGCTTTCTTT. This gives the protein CATNPGLYTEAFF.